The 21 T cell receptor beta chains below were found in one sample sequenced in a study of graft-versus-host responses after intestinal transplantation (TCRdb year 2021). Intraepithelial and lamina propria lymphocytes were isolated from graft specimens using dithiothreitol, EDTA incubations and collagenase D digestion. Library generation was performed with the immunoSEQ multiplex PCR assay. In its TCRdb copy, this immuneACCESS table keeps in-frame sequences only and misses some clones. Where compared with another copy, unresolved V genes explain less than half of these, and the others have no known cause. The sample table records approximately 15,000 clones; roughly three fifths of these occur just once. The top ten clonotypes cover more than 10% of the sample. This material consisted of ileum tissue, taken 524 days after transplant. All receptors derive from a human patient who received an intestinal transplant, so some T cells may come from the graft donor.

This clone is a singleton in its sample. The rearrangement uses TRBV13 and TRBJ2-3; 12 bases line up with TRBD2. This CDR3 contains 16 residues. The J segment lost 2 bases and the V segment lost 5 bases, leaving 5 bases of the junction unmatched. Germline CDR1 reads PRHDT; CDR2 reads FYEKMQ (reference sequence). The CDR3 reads CASSGRTSGVTDTQYF. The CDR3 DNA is TGTGCCAGCAGCGGAAGGACTAGCGGGGTCACAGATACGCAGTATTTT.

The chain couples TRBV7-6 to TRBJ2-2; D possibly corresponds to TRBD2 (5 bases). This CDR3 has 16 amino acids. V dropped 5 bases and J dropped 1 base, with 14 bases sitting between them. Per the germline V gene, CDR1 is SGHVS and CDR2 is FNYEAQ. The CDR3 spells CASSPRRSGNTGELFF. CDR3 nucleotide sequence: TGTGCCAGCAGCCCGCGGAGGAGCGGGAACACCGGGGAGCTGTTTTTT.

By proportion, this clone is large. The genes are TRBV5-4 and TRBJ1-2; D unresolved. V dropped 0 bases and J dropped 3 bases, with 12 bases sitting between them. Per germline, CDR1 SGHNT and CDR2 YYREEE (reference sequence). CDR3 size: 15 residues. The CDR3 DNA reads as TGTGCCAGCAGCTTGGCGGGCAGCGGATACTATGGCTACACCTTC. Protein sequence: CASSLAGSGYYGYTF.

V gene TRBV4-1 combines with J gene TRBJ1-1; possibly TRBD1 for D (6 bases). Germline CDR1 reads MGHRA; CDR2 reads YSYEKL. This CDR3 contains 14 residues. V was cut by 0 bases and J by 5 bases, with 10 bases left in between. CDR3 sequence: CASSQDTGRTEAFF. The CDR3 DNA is TGCGCCAGCAGCCAAGATACAGGGCGGACTGAAGCTTTCTTT.

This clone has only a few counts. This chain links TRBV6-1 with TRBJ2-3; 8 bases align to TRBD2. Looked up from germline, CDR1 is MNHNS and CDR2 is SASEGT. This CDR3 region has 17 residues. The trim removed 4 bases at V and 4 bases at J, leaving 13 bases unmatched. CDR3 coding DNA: TGTGCCAGCAGTGGTCTGGACGGGGGGGCGAGGGCAGATACGCAGTATTTT. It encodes CASSGLDGGARADTQYF.

The CDR3 sequence: CASSEWGTGGSGYGYTF. As DNA, the CDR3 is TGTGCCAGCAGTGAATGGGGGACAGGGGGGTCGGGGTATGGCTACACCTTC. This chain connects TRBV2 to TRBJ1-2, with TRBD1 identical over 11 bases. Germline values: CDR1 SNHLY, CDR2 FYNNEI. Trimming removed 2 bases from V and 5 bases from J; junction bases left unmatched: 10. This CDR3 comprises 17 residues.

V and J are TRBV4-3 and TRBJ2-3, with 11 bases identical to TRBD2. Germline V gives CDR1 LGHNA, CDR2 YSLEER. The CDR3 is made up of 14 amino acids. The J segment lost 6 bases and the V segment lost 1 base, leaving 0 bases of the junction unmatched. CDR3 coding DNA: TGCGCCAGCAGCCAAGGGACTAGCGGGGATACGCAGTATTTT. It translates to CASSQGTSGDTQYF.

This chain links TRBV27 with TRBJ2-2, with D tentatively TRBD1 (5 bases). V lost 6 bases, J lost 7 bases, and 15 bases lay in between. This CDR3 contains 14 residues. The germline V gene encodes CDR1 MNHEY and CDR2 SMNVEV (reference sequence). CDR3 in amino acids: CASRKGALIGELFF. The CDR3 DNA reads TGTGCCAGCAGAAAAGGGGCGCTAATCGGGGAGCTGTTTTTT.

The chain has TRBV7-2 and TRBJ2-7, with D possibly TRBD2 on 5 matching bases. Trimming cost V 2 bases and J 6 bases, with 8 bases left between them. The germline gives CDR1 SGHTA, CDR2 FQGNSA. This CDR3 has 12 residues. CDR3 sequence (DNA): TGTGCCAGCAGCTTAAGAGGGAGCGAGCAGTACTTC. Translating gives CASSLRGSEQYF.

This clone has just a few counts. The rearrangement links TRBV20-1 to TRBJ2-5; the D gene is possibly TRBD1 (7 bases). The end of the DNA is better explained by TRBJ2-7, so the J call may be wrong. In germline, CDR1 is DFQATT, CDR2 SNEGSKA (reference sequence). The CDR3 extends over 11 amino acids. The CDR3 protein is CSAARGDEQYF. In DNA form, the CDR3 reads TGCAGTGCTGCCAGGGGGGACGAGCAGTACTTC.

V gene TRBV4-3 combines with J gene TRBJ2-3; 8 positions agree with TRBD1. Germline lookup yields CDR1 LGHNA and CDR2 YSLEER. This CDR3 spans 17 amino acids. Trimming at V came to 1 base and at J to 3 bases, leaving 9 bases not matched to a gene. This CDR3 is CASSQGPMGQVTDTQYF. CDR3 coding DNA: TGCGCCAGCAGCCAAGGCCCCATGGGACAGGTGACAGATACGCAGTATTTT.

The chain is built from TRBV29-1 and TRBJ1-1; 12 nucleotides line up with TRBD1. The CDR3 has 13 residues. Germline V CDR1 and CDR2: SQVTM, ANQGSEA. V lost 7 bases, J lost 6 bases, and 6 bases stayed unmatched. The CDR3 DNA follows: TGCAGCGCTGGGACAGGGGGCGGTGCTGAAGCTTTCTTT. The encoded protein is CSAGTGGGAEAFF.

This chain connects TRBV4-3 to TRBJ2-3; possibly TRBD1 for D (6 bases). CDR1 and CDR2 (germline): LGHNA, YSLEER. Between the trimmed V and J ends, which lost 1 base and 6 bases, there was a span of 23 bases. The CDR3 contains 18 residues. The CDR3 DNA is TGCGCCAGCAGCCAAGCGTCGACAGGATCCACAAAGGGCGATACGCAGTATTTT. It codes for CASSQASTGSTKGDTQYF.

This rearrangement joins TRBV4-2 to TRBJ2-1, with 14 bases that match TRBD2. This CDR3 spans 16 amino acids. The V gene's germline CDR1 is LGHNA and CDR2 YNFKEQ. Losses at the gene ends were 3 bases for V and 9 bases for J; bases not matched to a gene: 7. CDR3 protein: CASSQTSGGAGGEQFF. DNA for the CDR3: TGTGCCAGCAGCCAGACTAGCGGGGGGGCCGGAGGTGAGCAGTTCTTC.

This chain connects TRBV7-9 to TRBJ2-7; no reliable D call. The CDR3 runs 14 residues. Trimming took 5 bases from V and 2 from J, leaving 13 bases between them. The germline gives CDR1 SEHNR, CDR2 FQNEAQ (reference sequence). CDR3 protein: CASSPSMGPYEQYF. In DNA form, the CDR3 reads TGTGCCAGCAGCCCTTCGATGGGCCCCTACGAGCAGTACTTC.

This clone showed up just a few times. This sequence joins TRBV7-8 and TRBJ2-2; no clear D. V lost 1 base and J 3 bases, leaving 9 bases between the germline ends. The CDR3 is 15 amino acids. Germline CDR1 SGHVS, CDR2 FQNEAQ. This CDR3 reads CASSLGHEHTGELFF. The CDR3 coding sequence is TGTGCCAGCAGCTTAGGACACGAACACACCGGGGAGCTGTTTTTT.

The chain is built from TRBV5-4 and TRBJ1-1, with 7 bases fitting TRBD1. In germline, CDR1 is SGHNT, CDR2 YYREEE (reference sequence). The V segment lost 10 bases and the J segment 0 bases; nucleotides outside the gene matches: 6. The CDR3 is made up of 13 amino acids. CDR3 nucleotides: TGTGCCGGTGCCGGGACAGTGAACACTGAAGCTTTCTTT. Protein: CAGAGTVNTEAFF.

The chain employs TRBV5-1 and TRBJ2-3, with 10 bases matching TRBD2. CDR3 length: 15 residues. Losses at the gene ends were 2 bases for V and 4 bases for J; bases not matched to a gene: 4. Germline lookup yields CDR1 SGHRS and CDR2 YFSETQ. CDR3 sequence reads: CASSFFSGGSDTQYF. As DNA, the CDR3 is TGCGCCAGCAGCTTTTTTAGCGGGGGGTCAGATACGCAGTATTTT.

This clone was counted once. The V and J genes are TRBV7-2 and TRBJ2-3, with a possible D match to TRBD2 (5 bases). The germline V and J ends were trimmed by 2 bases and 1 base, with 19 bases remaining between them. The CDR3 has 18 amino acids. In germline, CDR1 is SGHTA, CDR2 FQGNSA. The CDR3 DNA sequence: TGTGCCAGCAGCTTATCTACTAGAGGTTCTACGGGCACAGATACGCAGTATTTT. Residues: CASSLSTRGSTGTDTQYF.

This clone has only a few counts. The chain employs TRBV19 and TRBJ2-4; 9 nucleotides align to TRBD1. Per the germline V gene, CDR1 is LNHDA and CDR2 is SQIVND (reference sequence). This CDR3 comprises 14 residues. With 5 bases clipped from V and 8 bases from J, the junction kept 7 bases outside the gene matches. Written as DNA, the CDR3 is TGTGCCAGTAGTTCACAGGGGGCGTGGGACATTCAGTACTTC. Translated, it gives CASSSQGAWDIQYF.

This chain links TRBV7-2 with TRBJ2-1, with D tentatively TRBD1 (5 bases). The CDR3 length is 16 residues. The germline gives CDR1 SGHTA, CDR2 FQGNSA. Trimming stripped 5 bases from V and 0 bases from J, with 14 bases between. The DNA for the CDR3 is TGTGCCAGCAGCGCCCGACAGAGCAGCTCCTACAATGAGCAGTTCTTC. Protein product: CASSARQSSSYNEQFF.